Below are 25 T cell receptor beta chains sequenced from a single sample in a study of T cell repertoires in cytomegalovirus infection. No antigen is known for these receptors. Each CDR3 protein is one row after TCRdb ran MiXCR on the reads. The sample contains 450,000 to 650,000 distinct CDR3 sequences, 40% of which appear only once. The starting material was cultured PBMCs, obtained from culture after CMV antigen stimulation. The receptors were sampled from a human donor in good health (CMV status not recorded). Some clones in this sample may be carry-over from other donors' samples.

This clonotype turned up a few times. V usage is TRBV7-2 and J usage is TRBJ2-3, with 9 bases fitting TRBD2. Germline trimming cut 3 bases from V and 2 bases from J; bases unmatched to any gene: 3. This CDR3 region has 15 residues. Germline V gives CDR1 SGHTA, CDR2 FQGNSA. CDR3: CASSFSGGHTDTQYF. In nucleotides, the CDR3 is TGTGCCAGCAGCTTTAGCGGGGGACACACAGATACGCAGTATTTT.

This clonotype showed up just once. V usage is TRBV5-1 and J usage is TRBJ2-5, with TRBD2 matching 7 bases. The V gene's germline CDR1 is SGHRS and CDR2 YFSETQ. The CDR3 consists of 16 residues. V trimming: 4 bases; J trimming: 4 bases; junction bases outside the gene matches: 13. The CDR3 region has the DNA TGCGCCAGCAGCCCCACACTAGCGAACAAACGAGAGACCCAGTACTTC. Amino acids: CASSPTLANKRETQYF.

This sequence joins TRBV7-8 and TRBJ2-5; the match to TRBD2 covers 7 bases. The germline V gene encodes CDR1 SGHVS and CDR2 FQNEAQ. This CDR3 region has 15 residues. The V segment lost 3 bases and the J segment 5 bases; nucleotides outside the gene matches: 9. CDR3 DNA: TGTGCCAGCAGCTTCGGCGGGGGATGGGGGGAGACCCAGTACTTC. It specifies CASSFGGGWGETQYF. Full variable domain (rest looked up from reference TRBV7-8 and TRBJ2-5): GAGVSQSPRYKVAKRGQDVALRCDPISGHVSLFWYQQALGQGPEFLTYFQNEAQLDKSGLPSDRFFAERPEGSVSTLKIQRTQQEDSAVYLCASSFGGGWGETQYFGPGTRLLVL.

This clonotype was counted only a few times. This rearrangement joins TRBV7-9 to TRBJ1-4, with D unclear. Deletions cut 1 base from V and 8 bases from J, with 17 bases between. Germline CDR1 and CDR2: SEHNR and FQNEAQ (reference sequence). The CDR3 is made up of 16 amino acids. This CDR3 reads CASSLGQVRRGEKLFF. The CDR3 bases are TGTGCCAGCAGCTTAGGCCAAGTGCGGCGTGGGGAAAAACTGTTTTTT.

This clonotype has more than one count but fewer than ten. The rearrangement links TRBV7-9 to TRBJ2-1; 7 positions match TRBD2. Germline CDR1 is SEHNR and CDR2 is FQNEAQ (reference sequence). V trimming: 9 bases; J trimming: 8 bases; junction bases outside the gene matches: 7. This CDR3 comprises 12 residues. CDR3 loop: CARAGLGDEQFF. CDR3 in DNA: TGTGCCAGAGCGGGACTGGGGGATGAGCAGTTCTTC.

CDR3 in DNA: TGTGCCAGCTCAACTTATCTAGCGGGAGAAGGGGAGACCCAGTACTTC. This sequence encodes CASSTYLAGEGETQYF. The chain recombines TRBV18 with TRBJ2-5; 10 nucleotides agree with TRBD2. CDR1 and CDR2 from the germline V gene are KGHSH and LQKENI. The trim removed 5 bases at V and 5 bases at J, leaving 11 bases unmatched. The CDR3 totals 16 residues.

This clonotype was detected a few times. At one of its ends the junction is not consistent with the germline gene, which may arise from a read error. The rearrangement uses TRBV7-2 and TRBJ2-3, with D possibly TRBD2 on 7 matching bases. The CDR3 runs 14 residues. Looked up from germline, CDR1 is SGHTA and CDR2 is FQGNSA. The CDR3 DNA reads TGTGCCAGCAGCGCCCGGGGAATAAGCGGGACAACACATTTT. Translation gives CASSARGISGTTHF.

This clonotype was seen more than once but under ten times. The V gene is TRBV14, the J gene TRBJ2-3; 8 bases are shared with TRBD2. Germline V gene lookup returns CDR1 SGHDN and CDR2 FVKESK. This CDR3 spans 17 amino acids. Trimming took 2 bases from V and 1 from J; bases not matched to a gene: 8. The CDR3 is CASSQRLARVRTDTQYF. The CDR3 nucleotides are TGTGCCAGCAGCCAAAGACTAGCGCGGGTTCGCACAGATACGCAGTATTTT.

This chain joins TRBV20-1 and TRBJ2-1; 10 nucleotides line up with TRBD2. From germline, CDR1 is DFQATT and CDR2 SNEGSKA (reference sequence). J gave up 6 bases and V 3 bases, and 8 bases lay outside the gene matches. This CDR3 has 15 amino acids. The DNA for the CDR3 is TGCAGTGCTAGTTCTCCGGCTAGCGGGGGCAATGAGCAGTTCTTC. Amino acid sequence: CSASSPASGGNEQFF.

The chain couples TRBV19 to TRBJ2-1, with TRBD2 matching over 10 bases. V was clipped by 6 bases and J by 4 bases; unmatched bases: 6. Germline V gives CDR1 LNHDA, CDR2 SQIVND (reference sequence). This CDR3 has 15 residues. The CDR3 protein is CASRTKRGGYNEQFF. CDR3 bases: TGTGCCAGTAGAACCAAGCGGGGGGGTTACAATGAGCAGTTCTTC. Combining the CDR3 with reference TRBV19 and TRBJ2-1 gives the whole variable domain DGGITQSPKYLFRKEGQNVTLSCEQNLNHDAMYWYRQDPGQGLRLIYYSQIVNDFQKGDIAEGYSVSREKKESFPLTVTSAQKNPTAFYLCASRTKRGGYNEQFFGPGTRLTVL.

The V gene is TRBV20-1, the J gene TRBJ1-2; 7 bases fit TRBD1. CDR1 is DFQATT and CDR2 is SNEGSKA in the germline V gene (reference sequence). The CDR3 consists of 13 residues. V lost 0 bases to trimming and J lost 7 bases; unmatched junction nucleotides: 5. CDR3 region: CSARDQHRGGYTF. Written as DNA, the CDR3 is TGCAGTGCTAGAGATCAACACAGGGGTGGCTACACCTTC.

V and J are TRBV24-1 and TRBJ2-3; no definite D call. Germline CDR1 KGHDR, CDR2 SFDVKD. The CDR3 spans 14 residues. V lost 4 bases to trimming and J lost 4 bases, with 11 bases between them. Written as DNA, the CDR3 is TGTGCCACCAGTGACTGGAACCGGCCAGATACGCAGTATTTT. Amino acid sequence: CATSDWNRPDTQYF.

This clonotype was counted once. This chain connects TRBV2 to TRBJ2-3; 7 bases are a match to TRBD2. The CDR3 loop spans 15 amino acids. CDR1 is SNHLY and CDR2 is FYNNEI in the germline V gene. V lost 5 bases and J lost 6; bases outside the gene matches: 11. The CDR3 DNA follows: TGTGCCAGCAGTTACGGACCAGCGGGGACGGATACGCAGTATTTT. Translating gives CASSYGPAGTDTQYF.

This CDR3 reads CASTLSSKNIQYF. As DNA, the CDR3 is TGTGCCAGCACATTAAGCTCCAAAAACATTCAGTACTTC. The chain is built from TRBV6-1 and TRBJ2-4; D not certain. This CDR3 region has 13 residues. The germline V gene has CDR1 MNHNS and CDR2 SASEGT. V dropped 7 bases and J dropped 2 bases, with 9 bases sitting between them.

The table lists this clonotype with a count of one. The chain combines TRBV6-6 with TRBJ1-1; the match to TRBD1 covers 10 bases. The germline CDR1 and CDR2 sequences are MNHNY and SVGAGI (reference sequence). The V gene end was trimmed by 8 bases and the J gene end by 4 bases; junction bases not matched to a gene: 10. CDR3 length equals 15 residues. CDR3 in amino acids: CASRVRQGAPTEAFF. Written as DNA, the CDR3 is TGTGCCAGCCGGGTGCGACAGGGGGCGCCCACTGAAGCTTTCTTT.

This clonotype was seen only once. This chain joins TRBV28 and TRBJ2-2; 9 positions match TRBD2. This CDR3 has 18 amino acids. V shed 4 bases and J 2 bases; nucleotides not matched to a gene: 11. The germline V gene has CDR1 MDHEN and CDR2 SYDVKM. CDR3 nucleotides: TGTGCCAGCAGTTCATCCCGGATAGCGGGGGATAACACCGGGGAGCTGTTTTTT. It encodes CASSSSRIAGDNTGELFF.

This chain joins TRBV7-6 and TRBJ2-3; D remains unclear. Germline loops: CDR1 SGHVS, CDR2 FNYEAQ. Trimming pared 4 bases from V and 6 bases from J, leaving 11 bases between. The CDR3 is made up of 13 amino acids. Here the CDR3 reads CASSSPESDTQYF. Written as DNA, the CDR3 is TGTGCCAGCAGCTCACCCGAGTCGGATACGCAGTATTTT. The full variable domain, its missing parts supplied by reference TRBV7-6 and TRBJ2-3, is GAGVSQSPRYKVTKRGQDVALRCDPISGHVSLYWYRQALGQGPEFLTYFNYEAQQDKSGLPNDRFSAERPEGSISTLTIQRTEQRDSAMYRCASSSPESDTQYFGPGTRLTVL.

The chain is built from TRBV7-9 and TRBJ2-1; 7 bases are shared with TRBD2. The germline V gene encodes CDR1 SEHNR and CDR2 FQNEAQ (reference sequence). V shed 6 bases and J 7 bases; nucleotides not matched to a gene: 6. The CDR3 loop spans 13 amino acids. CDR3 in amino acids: CASSRGLVNEQFF. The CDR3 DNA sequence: TGTGCCAGCAGTCGAGGACTAGTGAATGAGCAGTTCTTC. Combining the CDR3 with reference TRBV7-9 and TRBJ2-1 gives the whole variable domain DTGVSQNPRHKITKRGQNVTFRCDPISEHNRLYWYRQTLGQGPEFLTYFQNEAQLEKSRLLSDRFSAERPKGSFSTLEIQRTEQGDSAMYLCASSRGLVNEQFFGPGTRLTVL.

The CDR3 DNA reads TGCAGTGCTGATCTCTCTGAAGCTTTCTTT. Protein product: CSADLSEAFF. V is TRBV20-1 and J is TRBJ1-1; D gene uncertain. Germline V gene lookup returns CDR1 DFQATT and CDR2 SNEGSKA (reference sequence). The CDR3 spans 10 residues. V lost 5 bases and J 6 bases, leaving 7 bases between the germline ends.

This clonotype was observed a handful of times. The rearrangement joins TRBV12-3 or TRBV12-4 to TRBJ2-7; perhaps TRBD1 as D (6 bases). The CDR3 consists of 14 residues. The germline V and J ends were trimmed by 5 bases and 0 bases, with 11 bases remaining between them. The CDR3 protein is CASSTDSYSYEQYF. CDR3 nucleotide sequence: TGTGCCAGCAGTACGGACAGCTACTCCTACGAGCAGTACTTC.

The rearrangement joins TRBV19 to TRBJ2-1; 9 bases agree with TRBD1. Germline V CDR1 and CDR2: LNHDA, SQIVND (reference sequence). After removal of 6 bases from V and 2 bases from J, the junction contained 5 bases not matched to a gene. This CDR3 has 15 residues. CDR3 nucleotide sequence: TGTGCCAGTAGAATAACAGGGGGCGCCTACAATGAGCAGTTCTTC. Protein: CASRITGGAYNEQFF.

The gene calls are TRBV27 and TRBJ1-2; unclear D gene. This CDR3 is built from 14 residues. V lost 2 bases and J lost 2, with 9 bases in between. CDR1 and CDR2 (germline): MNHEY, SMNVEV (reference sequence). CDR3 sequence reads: CASSLTYGNYGYTF. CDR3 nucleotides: TGTGCCAGCAGTTTAACGTACGGAAACTATGGCTACACCTTC.

The CDR3: CASSYVAGADEQFF. The CDR3 nucleotides are TGTGCCAGCAGCTACGTAGCGGGAGCCGATGAGCAGTTCTTC. The rearrangement links TRBV7-9 to TRBJ2-1; 9 bases are shared with TRBD2. Germline loops: CDR1 SEHNR, CDR2 FQNEAQ (reference sequence). The trim removed 4 bases at V and 8 bases at J, leaving 6 bases unmatched. The CDR3 consists of 14 residues.

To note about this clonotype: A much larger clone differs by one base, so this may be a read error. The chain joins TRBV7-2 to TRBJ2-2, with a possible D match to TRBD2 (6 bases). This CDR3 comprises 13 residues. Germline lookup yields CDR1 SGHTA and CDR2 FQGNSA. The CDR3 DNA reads TGTGCCAGCAGCTTAGTCGAGGGCGGGGCGCTGTTTTTT. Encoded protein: CASSLVEGGALFF. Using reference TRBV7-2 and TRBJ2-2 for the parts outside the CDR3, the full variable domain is GAGVSQSPSNKVTEKGKDVELRCDPISGHTALYWYRQSLGQGLEFLIYFQGNSAPDKSGLPSDRFSAERTGGSVSTLTIQRTQQEDSAVYLCASSLVEGGALFFGEGSRLTVL.

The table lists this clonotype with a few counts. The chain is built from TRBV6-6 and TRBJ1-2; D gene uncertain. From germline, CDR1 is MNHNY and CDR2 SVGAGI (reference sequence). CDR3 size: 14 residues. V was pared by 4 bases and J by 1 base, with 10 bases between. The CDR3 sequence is CASSSTRINYGYTF. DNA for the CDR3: TGTGCCAGCAGTTCCACTAGAATTAACTATGGCTACACCTTC.